One sample yielded the 22 T cell receptor beta chains listed below, sequenced in a study of glioma-infiltrating T cells. The iRepertoire nested amplicon-rescue multiplex PCR amplified TCR alpha and beta CDR3s from RNA. Using its own MiXCR run on the multiplex PCR reads, TCRdb lists one record per CDR3 protein. The repertoire consists of 35,000 to 45,000 distinct CDR3 sequences, with about 20% occurring once and the leading ten covering 5% to 7.5%. Sequenced: glioma tissue, nonneoplastic brain tissue, or PBMCs (not recorded which). Receptors originate from a human donor with low-grade glioma or glioblastoma, undergoing nonglioma brain surgery, or in good health (not recorded which).

This clonotype was found many times. The CDR3 reads CAISPGTRGQDTQYF. For the CDR3, the DNA is TGTGCCATCAGTCCCGGGACTAGGGGACAAGATACGCAGTATTTT. The gene calls are TRBV10-3 and TRBJ2-3, with 8 bases identical to TRBD2. Trimming removed 5 bases from V and 5 bases from J; junction bases left unmatched: 9. This CDR3 spans 15 amino acids. Germline V gene lookup returns CDR1 ENHRY and CDR2 SYGVKD.

This clonotype counts as medium-sized. V gene TRBV27 combines with J gene TRBJ2-1, with 9 bases matching TRBD2. Germline loops: CDR1 MNHEY, CDR2 SMNVEV (reference sequence). The J segment lost 4 bases and the V segment lost 5 bases, leaving 3 bases of the junction unmatched. The CDR3 has 14 amino acids. The CDR3 sequence: CASSLSGGYNEQFF. DNA of the CDR3: TGTGCCAGCAGTCTCAGCGGGGGGTACAATGAGCAGTTCTTC.

Ten or more counts support this clonotype. The chain uses TRBV20-1 and TRBJ2-7, with 8 bases matching TRBD1. V gave up 5 bases and J gave up 3 bases; unmatched junction bases: 3. Germline CDR1 is DFQATT and CDR2 is SNEGSKA (reference sequence). The CDR3 is 12 amino acids. CDR3 in DNA: TGCAGTGCTCGGGACAGGCTCTACGAGCAGTACTTC. This codes for CSARDRLYEQYF.

This clonotype was detected ten times or more. The chain is built from TRBV20-1 and TRBJ1-2; 10 nucleotides line up with TRBD1. Germline loops: CDR1 DFQATT, CDR2 SNEGSKA (reference sequence). Trimming removed 5 bases from V and 8 bases from J; junction bases left unmatched: 5. There are 12 residues in the CDR3. CDR3: CSAEDRGEGYTF. The CDR3, as DNA: TGCAGTGCTGAGGACAGGGGGGAGGGCTACACCTTC.

At least ten counts were recorded for this clonotype. The chain links TRBV28 to TRBJ1-2, with 10 positions matching TRBD1. Trimming at V came to 4 bases and at J to 2 bases, leaving 4 bases not matched to a gene. Per the germline V gene, CDR1 is MDHEN and CDR2 is SYDVKM. The CDR3 is 15 residues long. The CDR3 DNA reads TGTGCCAGCAGTTCCCGGACAGGGGGGAACTATGGCTACACCTTC. Residues: CASSSRTGGNYGYTF.

This chain uses TRBV20-1 with TRBJ2-1; 13 bases match TRBD2. The length of the CDR3 is 16 residues. J lost 6 bases, V lost 8 bases, and 13 bases had no gene match. CDR1 and CDR2 (germline): DFQATT, SNEGSKA (reference sequence). CDR3: CSLPELAGGPGNEQFF. The CDR3 DNA reads as TGCAGTTTGCCCGAACTAGCGGGAGGGCCTGGCAATGAGCAGTTCTTC.

This clonotype was found many times. The chain is built from TRBV4-1 and TRBJ2-3, with 8 positions matching TRBD2. The V and J ends lost 2 bases and 3 bases, in that order; junction bases with no gene match: 7. The CDR3 has 16 amino acids. Germline CDR1 reads MGHRA; CDR2 reads YSYEKL. Here the CDR3 reads CASSQLAGGDTDTQYF. The CDR3, as DNA: TGCGCCAGCAGCCAATTGGCGGGGGGCGATACAGATACGCAGTATTTT.

This clonotype occurred many times. The V call is TRBV4-1, the J call TRBJ2-1; 7 positions match TRBD1. The CDR3 loop spans 15 amino acids. V lost 4 bases and J lost 0; bases outside the gene matches: 3. The germline CDR1 and CDR2 sequences are MGHRA and YSYEKL. For the CDR3, the DNA is TGCGCCAGCAGCCTCCAGGGGGACTCCTACAATGAGCAGTTCTTC. It is translated as CASSLQGDSYNEQFF.

This clonotype was observed many times. V gene TRBV28 combines with J gene TRBJ2-7, with no clear D. Trimming cost V 8 bases and J 1 base, with 15 bases left between them. This CDR3 has 14 residues. CDR1 is MDHEN and CDR2 is SYDVKM in the germline V gene. The CDR3 sequence: CASALLPGSYEQYF. CDR3 nucleotide sequence: TGTGCCAGCGCCTTGCTCCCAGGTTCCTACGAGCAGTACTTC.

J is TRBJ2-5 and V is TRBV27, with 7 bases matching TRBD1. This CDR3 is 12 amino acids long. With V trimmed by 7 bases and J by 5 bases, 4 bases remained unmatched. CDR1 and CDR2 (germline): MNHEY, SMNVEV (reference sequence). CDR3 DNA sequence: TGTGCCAGCAAGCCGGGACAGGAGACCCAGTACTTC. Its translation is CASKPGQETQYF.

The rearrangement links TRBV30 to TRBJ2-3; tentative D call: TRBD1 (6 bases). V gave up 2 bases and J gave up 6 bases, with 9 bases separating them. Germline V gene sequence: CDR1 GTSNPN, CDR2 SVGIG (reference sequence). The CDR3 is 12 residues long. CDR3 nucleotide sequence: TGTGCCTGGAGTCCCAGGGGCGATACGCAGTATTTT. Its translation is CAWSPRGDTQYF.

With respect to this clonotype: Given a much more abundant clone one base away, this may be a read error. The V and J genes are TRBV2 and TRBJ2-1, with a tentative D call TRBD1 (6 bases). CDR3 length: 12 residues. Germline V gene sequence: CDR1 SNHLY, CDR2 FYNNEI. The DNA of the CDR3 is TGTGCCAGCGTCGGGGATCAGGGGTCCCAGTCCTTC. It is translated as CASVGDQGSQSF.

This clonotype appeared many times. The chain is built from TRBV4-1 and TRBJ1-5, with 8 bases that match TRBD1. After removal of 4 bases from V and 7 bases from J, the junction contained 6 bases not matched to a gene. CDR3 length equals 14 residues. Germline CDR1 MGHRA, CDR2 YSYEKL. The CDR3 nucleotides read TGCGCCAGCAGCCGGAGGACAGGGAACCAGCCCCAGCATTTT. Translation: CASSRRTGNQPQHF.

This clonotype was recorded only once. This may stem from a read error, because a much larger clone lies one nucleotide away. The V call is TRBV11-1, the J call TRBJ2-3; D is tentatively TRBD1 or TRBD2 (5 bases each). V lost 7 bases to trimming and J lost 0 bases, with 17 bases between them. This CDR3 comprises 16 residues. Germline values: CDR1 SGHAT, CDR2 FQDESV (reference sequence). This chain's CDR3 is CASNPNEGPSTDTQYF. The CDR3 DNA reads as TGTGCCAGCAACCCTAACGAGGGGCCTAGCACAGATACGCAGTATTTT.

Of note for this clonotype: A much larger clone differs from this one at a single base, so this may be a read error. The gene calls are TRBV3-1 and TRBJ2-2; D may be TRBD1 (6 bases). In germline, CDR1 is LGHDT, CDR2 YNNKEL (reference sequence). Trimming took 6 bases from V and 1 from J, leaving 15 bases between them. This CDR3 region has 16 residues. The CDR3 region has the DNA TGTGCCAGCAGTTCTCTTCAGGGGCAGAACACCGGGGAGCTGTTTTTT. This sequence encodes CASSSLQGQNTGELFF.

The gene calls are TRBV7-8 and TRBJ2-1, with a weak D call TRBD2 (5 bases). This CDR3 spans 15 amino acids. The ends were cut back, 1 base at V and 4 bases at J, with 11 bases in the middle. Germline lookup yields CDR1 SGHVS and CDR2 FQNEAQ. The CDR3 nucleotides read TGTGCCAGCAGCTTAGGACGGGGTCCTTACAATGAGCAGTTCTTC. Translated: CASSLGRGPYNEQFF. Looking up the rest from reference TRBV7-8 and TRBJ2-1 gives the full variable domain: GAGVSQSPRYKVAKRGQDVALRCDPISGHVSLFWYQQALGQGPEFLTYFQNEAQLDKSGLPSDRFFAERPEGSVSTLKIQRTQQEDSAVYLCASSLGRGPYNEQFFGPGTRLTVL.

This clonotype was found many times. V is TRBV5-1 and J is TRBJ2-3; TRBD2 matches at 7 bases. The germline V gene has CDR1 SGHRS and CDR2 YFSETQ. The CDR3 extends over 17 amino acids. Trimming removed 1 base from V and 0 bases from J; junction bases left unmatched: 8. The CDR3 loop reads CASSLRQVGGSTDTQYF. CDR3 DNA: TGCGCCAGCAGCTTGAGGCAGGTGGGGGGGAGCACAGATACGCAGTATTTT.

This clonotype has only a few counts. The chain is built from TRBV19 and TRBJ2-1; TRBD2 aligns across 10 bases. Germline V lookup: CDR1 LNHDA, CDR2 SQIVND (reference sequence). The junction had 13 bases not matched to a gene; V was cut back by 5 bases and J by 6 bases. The CDR3 covers 17 residues. For the CDR3, the DNA is TGTGCCAGTAGTGCCGGACTTCTAGCGGGGGCCATCAATGAGCAGTTCTTC. Translated: CASSAGLLAGAINEQFF.

This clonotype has a count of ten or more. The chain links TRBV5-4 to TRBJ2-1, with 7 nucleotides matching TRBD1. CDR3 length: 15 amino acids. V shed 5 bases and J 2 bases; nucleotides not matched to a gene: 7. Germline CDR1 and CDR2: SGHNT and YYREEE (reference sequence). This CDR3 reads CASSPDREPYNEQFF. The CDR3 DNA is TGTGCCAGCAGTCCAGACAGGGAGCCCTACAATGAGCAGTTCTTC.

This clonotype came up a few times. This may stem from a read error, because a much larger clone lies one nucleotide away. The chain links TRBV28 to TRBJ1-2; 8 positions match TRBD1. This CDR3 has 13 amino acids. The germline V gene encodes CDR1 MDHEN and CDR2 SYDVKM. CDR3 amino acids: CVSRLRGPGGYTF. CDR3 coding DNA: TGTGTCAGCAGGCTCAGGGGGCCGGGTGGCTACACCTTC.

This clonotype was recorded at least ten times. The chain couples TRBV28 to TRBJ2-3; perhaps TRBD1 as D (6 bases). V was cut by 6 bases and J by 4 bases, with 20 bases left in between. Germline lookup yields CDR1 MDHEN and CDR2 SYDVKM. The CDR3 is 16 residues long. This chain's CDR3 is CASSLLTPRGSDTQYF. The CDR3 coding sequence is TGTGCCAGCAGCTTACTCACCCCTAGGGGGTCAGATACGCAGTATTTT.

In its sample, this clonotype was seen many times. The chain uses TRBV25-1 and TRBJ2-3; unclear D gene. V was shortened by 7 bases and J by 9 bases, with 17 bases between the two germline ends. Germline loops: CDR1 MGHDK, CDR2 SYGVNS. The CDR3 has 13 residues. The CDR3 nucleotides are TGTGCCAGCATTCAGCCTCACGACGGAACGCAGTATTTT. Its translation: CASIQPHDGTQYF.